This T cell receptor (beta chain) derives from a study of blood T cell repertoires in COVID-19. Overall study: Acute and convalescent COVID-19 specimens originated in the United States, Italy and Spain. PBMCs, B-cell-depleted T cells, or T cells were the source of the cDNA or gDNA that made up the material.

This CDR3 spans 18 amino acids. The V end lost 3 bases, the J end lost 0 bases, and 24 bases lay between the germline ends. From germline, CDR1 is GTSNPN and CDR2 SVGIG (reference sequence). Original data processing: Amplified reference gene primers provided the basis for estimating nucleated cell counts. The table came from immunoSEQ multiplex PCR; TCRdb's copy has only in-frame clones and leaves some out. Clonal size and the V and J genes are those of that table, whereas D and trimming came from the DNA. This table holds about 36,000 clones, just over 90% found once. The chain carries TRBV30 and TRBJ2-7; perhaps TRBD2 as D (7 bases). The sequenced material came from peripheral blood. This clonotype was sampled from a human donor in a cohort sampled during active COVID-19. The CDR3 coding sequence is TGTGCCTGGAGGAAGGGGGGGCTTACCGACACCTACTCCTACGAGCAGTACTTC. Encoded protein: CAWRKGGLTDTYSYEQYF.